These 26 T cell receptor beta chains originate from one sample sequenced in a study of T cells in Graves' hyperthyroidism and ophthalmopathy. Amplified TCR beta CDR3 regions came from RNA transcripts. When the TCR CDR3 underwent first-round RT-PCR, the HTBI primer set was used. TCRdb used MiXCR to reprocess the multiplex PCR reads, holding one entry per CDR3 protein. The sample records around 600,000 distinct CDR3 sequences, approximately 15% being singletons. Sequenced sample: blood. These receptors were taken from a woman aged 50 to 65 with Graves' ophthalmopathy.

Many counts were recorded for this clonotype. CDR3 region: CASSLSTTLRDTQYF. CDR3 nucleotides: TGTGCCAGCAGTTTATCCACCACCCTCAGAGATACGCAGTATTTT. The rearrangement links TRBV28 to TRBJ2-3; D remains unclear. The CDR3 has 15 residues. Per the germline V gene, CDR1 is MDHEN and CDR2 is SYDVKM. The ends were cut back, 1 base at V and 5 bases at J, with 13 bases in the middle.

This sequence joins TRBV5-1 and TRBJ1-1; the D is unclear. The V gene lost 4 bases and the J gene lost 6 bases, with 10 bases spanning the gap. CDR3 size: 12 residues. Per germline, CDR1 SGHRS and CDR2 YFSETQ. The CDR3 is CASSQNGAEAFF. The CDR3 DNA reads as TGCGCCAGCAGCCAGAACGGCGCTGAAGCTTTCTTT.

This clonotype has a count of ten or more. A read error may produce the germline difference seen at one junction end. The J gene is TRBJ1-3, the V gene TRBV7-6, with 9 bases lining up with TRBD1. The CDR3 has 16 residues. Looked up from germline, CDR1 is SGHVS and CDR2 is FNYEAQ. The CDR3 sequence: CASSVAGTGSGNTIYF. In DNA form, the CDR3 reads TGTGCCAGCAGCGTAGCCGGGACAGGGTCGGGAAACACCATATATTTT.

This clonotype was found many times. This sequence joins TRBV2 and TRBJ2-1; a possible D gene is TRBD2 (6 bases). The V gene's germline CDR1 is SNHLY and CDR2 FYNNEI. The V and J ends lost 8 bases and 1 base respectively, with 9 bases between them. The CDR3 is made up of 13 amino acids. The CDR3 DNA follows: TGTGCCAGCCGGGACTTTTCCTACAATGAGCAGTTCTTC. This gives the protein CASRDFSYNEQFF.

Many counts were recorded for this clonotype. The chain couples TRBV5-5 to TRBJ2-2; TRBD2 matches 11 bases. This CDR3 contains 18 residues. V shed 2 bases, J shed 6 bases, and the junction held 12 bases outside the gene matches. Germline V lookup: CDR1 SGHKS, CDR2 YYEKEE (reference sequence). The CDR3 loop reads CASSLYTSGRSGAGELFF. The CDR3 DNA sequence: TGTGCCAGCAGCTTATATACTAGCGGGAGATCGGGGGCCGGGGAGCTGTTTTTT.

This clonotype was observed a few times. This chain links TRBV27 with TRBJ2-2; the D is unclear. CDR1 and CDR2 from the germline V gene are MNHEY and SMNVEV (reference sequence). CDR3 length: 15 amino acids. V was clipped by 5 bases and J by 3 bases, with 13 bases between them. The CDR3 DNA sequence: TGTGCCAGCAGTCCGACGGTTGGGGACACCGGGGAGCTGTTTTTT. Its protein is CASSPTVGDTGELFF.

The table lists this clonotype with many counts. The V and J genes are TRBV12-3 or TRBV12-4 and TRBJ2-2, with D uncertain. V dropped 2 bases and J dropped 0 bases, with 7 bases sitting between them. This CDR3 comprises 15 residues. CDR3 coding DNA: TGTGCCAGCAGTTTACACAGAACGAACACCGGGGAGCTGTTTTTT. As protein: CASSLHRTNTGELFF.

The chain employs TRBV5-1 and TRBJ2-5; D ambiguous. The V end lost 4 bases, the J end lost 2 bases, and 9 bases lay between the germline ends. This CDR3 is built from 13 residues. Germline V gene sequence: CDR1 SGHRS, CDR2 YFSETQ. In DNA, the CDR3 is TGCGCCAGCAGCCCGCTGGGACAAGAGACCCAGTACTTC. Translation gives CASSPLGQETQYF.

This clonotype has a count of ten or more. This chain connects TRBV11-2 to TRBJ2-7; D is uncertain. The V and J ends lost 1 base and 2 bases respectively, with 9 bases between them. Germline values: CDR1 SGHAT, CDR2 FQNNGV. CDR3 length: 14 residues. CDR3 sequence reads: CASSLGLRTYEQYF. DNA of the CDR3: TGTGCCAGCAGCTTAGGTTTGCGGACCTACGAGCAGTACTTC.

This clonotype occurred many times. This rearrangement joins TRBV28 to TRBJ2-2; D is undetermined. The V and J ends lost 3 bases and 9 bases respectively, with 11 bases between them. Per the germline V gene, CDR1 is MDHEN and CDR2 is SYDVKM. This CDR3 comprises 13 residues. CDR3 nucleotides: TGTGCCAGCAGTTTCGGTCTACAGCGGGAGCTGTTTTTT. This encodes CASSFGLQRELFF.

This clonotype was detected a few times. CDR3 sequence (DNA): TGTGCCAGCAAATCCGGAAACACCATATATTTT. Amino acids: CASKSGNTIYF. This sequence joins TRBV9 and TRBJ1-3; no clear D gene. V lost 6 bases to trimming and J lost 4 bases, with 5 bases between them. The CDR3 runs 11 residues. Germline lookup yields CDR1 SGDLS and CDR2 YYNGEE.

The sample holds many counts of this clonotype. This chain links TRBV2 with TRBJ1-4, with TRBD1 identical over 7 bases. Germline lookup yields CDR1 SNHLY and CDR2 FYNNEI. The trim removed 1 base at V and 8 bases at J, leaving 4 bases unmatched. The CDR3 has 14 residues. CDR3 protein: CASSEETGREKLFF. For the CDR3, the DNA is TGTGCCAGCAGTGAAGAGACAGGGAGGGAAAAACTGTTTTTT.

This clonotype was recorded at least ten times. J is TRBJ1-1 and V is TRBV18; no firm D call. Germline CDR1 KGHSH, CDR2 LQKENI. This CDR3 has 13 residues. Trimming left V 5 bases short and J 0 bases short, with 7 bases between. In DNA, the CDR3 is TGTGCCAGCTCATCCGAGATGAACACTGAAGCTTTCTTT. Protein: CASSSEMNTEAFF.

In this sample, this clonotype turned up many times. The J gene is TRBJ2-1, the V gene TRBV11-2; 13 bases map to TRBD2. The CDR3 has 15 residues. From germline, CDR1 is SGHAT and CDR2 FQNNGV. Trimming removed 3 bases from V and 9 bases from J; junction bases left unmatched: 5. The CDR3 here is CASSLGLAGHGEQFF. CDR3 DNA sequence: TGTGCCAGCAGCTTGGGACTAGCGGGACACGGTGAGCAGTTCTTC.

This clonotype was counted at least ten times. This chain joins TRBV20-1 and TRBJ1-5; maybe TRBD1 (5 bases). CDR1 and CDR2 (germline): DFQATT, SNEGSKA (reference sequence). The ends were cut back, 3 bases at V and 4 bases at J, with 7 bases in the middle. This CDR3 spans 12 amino acids. The CDR3 region has the DNA TGCAGTGCTAGTTGGGGGAATCAGCCCCAGCATTTT. Its protein product is CSASWGNQPQHF.

This clonotype occurred many times. This rearrangement joins TRBV6-2 or TRBV6-3 to TRBJ2-1, with 16 positions matching TRBD2. This CDR3 has 16 amino acids. The germline V gene has CDR1 MNHEY and CDR2 SVGEGT. Germline trimming cut 2 bases from V and 12 bases from J; bases unmatched to any gene: 7. The CDR3 loop reads CASSYSGTSGRGGQFF. The CDR3 DNA reads TGTGCCAGCAGTTACAGCGGGACTAGCGGGAGGGGGGGGCAGTTCTTC.

This clonotype was found many times. The genes are TRBV20-1 and TRBJ2-7; TRBD2 might be the D (6 bases). The germline CDR1 and CDR2 sequences are DFQATT and SNEGSKA (reference sequence). V gave up 0 bases and J gave up 5 bases, with 14 bases separating them. This CDR3 has 14 residues. This chain's CDR3 is CSARDRRESDEQYF. The CDR3 bases are TGCAGTGCTAGAGATCGTCGGGAGTCCGACGAGCAGTACTTC.

Ten or more counts support this clonotype. The V call is TRBV12-5, the J call TRBJ1-2; D gene ambiguous. The CDR3 length is 14 residues. The germline V gene encodes CDR1 LGHNT and CDR2 FRNRAP. Trimming took 4 bases from V and 8 from J, leaving 17 bases between them. CDR3 sequence reads: CASGSGLAMEGYTF. DNA for the CDR3: TGTGCTAGTGGTTCCGGTTTGGCAATGGAGGGCTACACCTTC.

This clonotype was found many times. The rearrangement uses TRBV28 and TRBJ2-7, with 9 bases identical to TRBD1. V was pared by 3 bases and J by 2 bases, with 8 bases of the junction left unmatched. CDR3 size: 16 residues. The germline V gene encodes CDR1 MDHEN and CDR2 SYDVKM. The CDR3 region has the DNA TGTGCCAGCAGTTTCCCCCTCCGGGACAGGGCCTACGAGCAGTACTTC. Translating gives CASSFPLRDRAYEQYF.

At least ten counts were recorded for this clonotype. V gene TRBV9 combines with J gene TRBJ1-1; the D is unclear. In germline, CDR1 is SGDLS, CDR2 YYNGEE. The CDR3 totals 13 residues. Trimming stripped 0 bases from V and 2 bases from J, with 5 bases between. The CDR3, as DNA: TGTGCCAGCAGCGTAGTTAGCAACACTGAAGCTTTCTTT. Encoded protein: CASSVVSNTEAFF.

The chain combines TRBV9 with TRBJ2-3; 7 bases match TRBD1. J lost 2 bases, V lost 0 bases, and 9 bases had no gene match. CDR1 SGDLS and CDR2 YYNGEE come from the germline V gene. CDR3 length: 17 amino acids. The CDR3 reads CASSVGRPGGLTDTQYF. In nucleotides, the CDR3 is TGTGCCAGCAGCGTAGGTAGGCCAGGGGGTCTCACAGATACGCAGTATTTT. The full variable domain, completed using reference TRBV9 and TRBJ2-3, is DSGVTQTPKHLITATGQRVTLRCSPRSGDLSVYWYQQSLDQGLQFLIQYYNGEERAKGNILERFSAQQFPDLHSELNLSSLELGDSALYFCASSVGRPGGLTDTQYFGPGTRLTVL.

A remark on this clonotype: Sequence at one end of the junction differs from germline and may be a read error. The chain recombines TRBV13 with TRBJ2-7, with a weak D call TRBD2 (5 bases). Germline V CDR1 and CDR2: PRHDT, FYEKMQ (reference sequence). The CDR3 runs 16 residues. CDR3 loop: CAGSRLLGSAPYEQYF. CDR3 sequence (DNA): TGTGCCGGCAGTCGCCTCCTTGGTAGCGCGCCCTACGAGCAGTACTTC.

This clonotype was counted ten times or more. The V gene is TRBV7-8, the J gene TRBJ2-1; D possibly corresponds to TRBD2 (6 bases). The CDR3 sequence is 17 residues long. Germline-derived CDR1 and CDR2 are SGHVS and FQNEAQ. With 5 bases removed from V and 0 bases from J, the gap between germline ends came to 17 bases. CDR3 residues: CASSLWRGGTSYNEQFF. The CDR3 nucleotides read TGTGCCAGCAGCCTCTGGCGGGGCGGGACCTCCTACAATGAGCAGTTCTTC. The whole variable domain, filled in from reference TRBV7-8 and TRBJ2-1, reads GAGVSQSPRYKVAKRGQDVALRCDPISGHVSLFWYQQALGQGPEFLTYFQNEAQLDKSGLPSDRFFAERPEGSVSTLKIQRTQQEDSAVYLCASSLWRGGTSYNEQFFGPGTRLTVL.

There are many counts of this clonotype. The chain has TRBV20-1 and TRBJ2-1; D is unresolved. The V gene's germline CDR1 is DFQATT and CDR2 SNEGSKA (reference sequence). Trimming removed 0 bases at V and 0 bases at J, with 9 bases between. This CDR3 has 15 amino acids. The CDR3 region is CSARDISYSYNEQFF. CDR3 coding DNA: TGCAGTGCTAGAGATATTAGCTACTCCTACAATGAGCAGTTCTTC.

This clonotype has ten or more counts. The rearrangement links TRBV20-1 to TRBJ2-2, with 14 bases that match TRBD2. The V gene's germline CDR1 is DFQATT and CDR2 SNEGSKA (reference sequence). There are 14 residues in the CDR3. V gave up 3 bases and J gave up 7 bases; unmatched junction bases: 1. CDR3 sequence: CSARGLAGVGELFF. Here the CDR3 DNA reads TGCAGTGCTAGGGGACTAGCGGGAGTCGGGGAGCTGTTTTTT.

This clonotype showed up just a few times. The V gene is TRBV27, the J gene TRBJ1-2; D is unresolved. The V and J ends lost 5 bases and 0 bases respectively, with 7 bases between them. This CDR3 has 13 amino acids. The germline V gene has CDR1 MNHEY and CDR2 SMNVEV (reference sequence). This CDR3 reads CASSGIANYGYTF. The CDR3 nucleotides read TGTGCCAGCAGTGGGATAGCTAACTATGGCTACACCTTC.